This T cell receptor (beta chain) was profiled in a study of blood T cells in healthy people across ages. Combining a sample-barcoded 5' primer with a J-beta primer mix, a second PCR ran for roughly 6 to 11 cycles. TCRdb called the 5' RACE reads again in MiXCR, with one record for every CDR3 protein. The sample contains 730,000 or so distinct CDR3 sequences, around 38% of which appear only once. This CDR3 comprises 15 residues. J lost 0 bases, V lost 3 bases, and 5 bases had no gene match. Germline CDR1 reads KGHSH; CDR2 reads LQKENI. The chain joins TRBV18 to TRBJ2-7, with 7 bases matching TRBD1. This sequence was found in a man aged 80 or over in good health. The sequenced sample consisted of blood. The chain's CDR3 is CASSPRDSTSYEQYF. The CDR3, as DNA: TGTGCCAGCTCACCTCGGGACAGTACCTCCTACGAGCAGTACTTC.